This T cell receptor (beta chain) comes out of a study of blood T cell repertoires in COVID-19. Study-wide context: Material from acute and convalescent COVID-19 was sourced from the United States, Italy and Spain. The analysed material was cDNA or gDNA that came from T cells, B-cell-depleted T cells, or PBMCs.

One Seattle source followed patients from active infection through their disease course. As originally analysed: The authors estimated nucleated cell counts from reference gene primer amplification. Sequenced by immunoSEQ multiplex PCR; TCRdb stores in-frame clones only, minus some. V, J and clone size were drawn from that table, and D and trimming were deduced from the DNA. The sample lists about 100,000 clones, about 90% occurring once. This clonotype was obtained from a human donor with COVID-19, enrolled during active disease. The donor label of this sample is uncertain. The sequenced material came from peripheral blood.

Here the CDR3 reads CASSGSGQSYTEAFF. The CDR3 nucleotides read TGTGCCAGTAGTGGATCGGGACAGTCCTACACTGAAGCTTTCTTT. V is TRBV19 and J is TRBJ1-1; 7 bases align to TRBD1. Germline CDR1 is LNHDA and CDR2 is SQIVND (reference sequence). With V trimmed by 5 bases and J by 3 bases, 9 bases remained unmatched. This CDR3 is built from 15 residues.